This passage covers 3 T cell receptor beta chains from one sample sequenced in a study of blood T cell repertoires in COVID-19. Sequencing was performed with immunoSEQ multiplex PCR; in TCRdb, only in-frame clones are kept and a portion is missing. Of 200,000 to 300,000 clones listed, 84% are singletons. The sample taken for sequencing was peripheral blood. The origin of the receptors is a man aged 45-60 years with acute or convalescent COVID-19.

V gene TRBV5-4 combines with J gene TRBJ2-1; 9 bases agree with TRBD2. V lost 4 bases and J lost 5; bases outside the gene matches: 13. Germline assignment: CDR1 SGHNT and CDR2 YYREEE (reference sequence). This CDR3 spans 17 amino acids. CDR3 in DNA: TGTGCCAGCAGCCCACAAGCTTTAGCGGGGGCGAACAATGAGCAGTTCTTC. Protein product: CASSPQALAGANNEQFF.

V and J are TRBV28 and TRBJ1-5; D is undetermined. Germline V CDR1 and CDR2: MDHEN, SYDVKM. The V end lost 7 bases, the J end lost 2 bases, and 15 bases lay between the germline ends. This CDR3 is 15 amino acids long. In nucleotides, the CDR3 is TGTGCCAGCAATGCCGCTGCGGGTGGCAATCAGCCCCAGCATTTT. Translated: CASNAAAGGNQPQHF.

DNA of the CDR3: TGTGCCAGCTCCCCCACGGGGACAGCTAATGGAAACACCATATATTTT. As protein: CASSPTGTANGNTIYF. The chain has TRBV18 and TRBJ1-3, with 7 positions matching TRBD1. The germline V gene encodes CDR1 KGHSH and CDR2 LQKENI. The CDR3 is 16 residues long. Trimming removed 6 bases from V and 3 bases from J; junction bases left unmatched: 11.